This T cell receptor beta chain derives from a study of blood T cell repertoires in COVID-19. As for the study in general: Acute and convalescent COVID-19 specimens originated in the United States, Italy and Spain.

TCRdb's table, derived via immunoSEQ multiplex PCR, lists solely in-frame clones and lacks some. The sample lists 150,000 to 200,000 clones, around 86% occurring once. The CDR3 is made up of 15 amino acids. Per the germline V gene, CDR1 is LGHNA and CDR2 is YSLEER. Trimming removed 6 bases from V and 0 bases from J, with 13 bases in between. This receptor was identified in a man aged 65-85 years who had recovered from COVID-19. Sequencing was performed on peripheral blood. This rearrangement joins TRBV4-3 to TRBJ2-3; possible D gene TRBD2, 5 bases. CDR3 protein: CASSSGVPSTDTQYF. The CDR3 DNA reads TGCGCCAGCAGTTCCGGGGTCCCTAGCACAGATACGCAGTATTTT.